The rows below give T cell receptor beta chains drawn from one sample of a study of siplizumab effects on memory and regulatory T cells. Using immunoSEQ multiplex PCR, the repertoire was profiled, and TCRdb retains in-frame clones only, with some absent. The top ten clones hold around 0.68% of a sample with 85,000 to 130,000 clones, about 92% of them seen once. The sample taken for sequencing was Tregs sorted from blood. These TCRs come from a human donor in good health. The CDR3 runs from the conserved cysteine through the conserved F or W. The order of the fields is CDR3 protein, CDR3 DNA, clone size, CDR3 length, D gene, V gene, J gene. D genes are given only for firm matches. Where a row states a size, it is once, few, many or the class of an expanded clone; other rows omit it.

CASRAFYGYTF	TGTGCCAGCAGGGCATTCTATGGCTACACCTTC	NA	11	NA	TRBV6-1	TRBJ1-2
CASSPDSSTDTQYF	TGTGCCAGCTCTCCAGACTCCAGCACAGATACGCAGTATTTT	NA	14	NA	TRBV18	TRBJ2-3
CASSQDRGQGFANYGYTF	TGTGCCAGCAGCCAAGATAGGGGACAGGGTTTCGCGAACTATGGCTACACCTTC	NA	18	TRBD1	TRBV4-2	TRBJ1-2
CASSPRRDEKLFF	TGTGCCAGCAGCCCCCGTAGAGACGAAAAACTGTTTTTT	NA	13	NA	TRBV5-5	TRBJ1-4
CASSPSQGREKLFF	TGTGCCAGCTCACCAAGCCAGGGACGAGAAAAACTGTTTTTT	NA	14	NA	TRBV18	TRBJ1-4
CSVGPLQPPNEQFF	TGCAGCGTTGGTCCCCTTCAACCGCCCAATGAGCAGTTCTTC	NA	14	NA	TRBV29-1	TRBJ2-1
CASTNRGLSYEQYF	TGTGCCAGCACAAACAGGGGGCTCTCCTACGAGCAGTACTTC	NA	14	TRBD1	TRBV7-9	TRBJ2-7
CSVVSGVIRETQYF	TGCAGCGTTGTTTCTGGTGTAATAAGAGAGACCCAGTACTTC	NA	14	NA	TRBV29-1	TRBJ2-5
CASSKGTSGRVEQYF	TGCGCCAGCAGCAAAGGGACTAGCGGGAGAGTAGAGCAGTACTTC	NA	15	TRBD2	TRBV5-1	TRBJ2-7
CASSLDRIGISYEQYF	TGTGCCAGCAGCTTAGATCGGATAGGTATCTCCTACGAGCAGTACTTC	NA	16	NA	TRBV11-2	TRBJ2-7
CASSPTLAGVRSTQYF	TGTGCCAGCAGCCCCACCCTAGCGGGAGTAAGGTCGACGCAGTATTTT	NA	16	TRBD2	TRBV27	TRBJ2-3
CATVGLESDTQYF	TGTGCCACCGTTGGGCTAGAATCAGATACGCAGTATTTT	NA	13	NA	TRBV15	TRBJ2-3
CASTTNWGAAPGNTIYF	TGTGCCAGCACCACGAACTGGGGGGCCGCCCCTGGAAACACCATATATTTT	NA	17	NA	TRBV28	TRBJ1-3
CASSSGSVRKLFF	TGTGCCAGCAGTTCAGGGTCAGTCCGAAAACTGTTTTTT	medium-sized	13	NA	TRBV6-5	TRBJ1-4
CASRWTSGSSYNEQFF	TGTGCCAGCAGATGGACTAGCGGTAGCTCCTACAATGAGCAGTTCTTC	NA	16	TRBD2	TRBV27	TRBJ2-1
CASSVVLGSYNEQFF	TGTGCCAGCAGCGTAGTTCTAGGTTCCTACAATGAGCAGTTCTTC	NA	15	NA	TRBV9	TRBJ2-1
CAISESRRVGGTDTQYF	TGTGCCATCAGTGAGTCGAGGAGGGTAGGGGGCACAGATACGCAGTATTTT	NA	17	NA	TRBV10-3	TRBJ2-3
CAISPHRNEKLFF	TGTGCCATCAGTCCACACAGGAATGAAAAACTGTTTTTT	NA	13	NA	TRBV10-3	TRBJ1-4
CASSLVGEAYEQYF	TGTGCCAGCAGCTTGGTAGGGGAAGCCTACGAGCAGTACTTC	NA	14	NA	TRBV5-4	TRBJ2-7
CASSPLPTSGRFTGELFF	TGCGCCAGCAGCCCTTTGCCTACTAGCGGGAGATTCACCGGGGAGCTGTTTTTT	NA	18	TRBD2	TRBV4-1	TRBJ2-2
CASSQLGAEQYF	TGTGCCAGCTCCCAGCTAGGGGCCGAGCAGTACTTC	NA	12	NA	TRBV18	TRBJ2-7
CASSPQVGFGYGYTF	TGCGCCAGCAGCCCCCAAGTGGGATTTGGGTATGGCTACACCTTC	NA	15	NA	TRBV4-1	TRBJ1-2
CASSIEVINQPQHF	TGTGCCAGTAGTATAGAAGTCATTAATCAGCCCCAGCATTTT	NA	14	NA	TRBV19	TRBJ1-5
CASSVQGYEQYF	TGTGCCAGCAGTGTACAGGGCTACGAGCAGTACTTC	NA	12	NA	TRBV6-1	TRBJ2-7
CASSRGTLLNEQFF	TGTGCCAGCAGTCGAGGAACTCTCCTCAATGAGCAGTTCTTC	NA	14	NA	TRBV7-3	TRBJ2-1
CASSYTGTGGEQYF	TGTGCCAGCAGTTATACCGGGACAGGGGGCGAGCAGTACTTC	NA	14	TRBD1	TRBV11-3	TRBJ2-7
CASKKGGNTEAFF	TGCGCCAGCAAAAAAGGTGGGAACACTGAAGCTTTCTTT	NA	13	NA	TRBV10-2	TRBJ1-1
CASSQRQDPTGELFF	TGCGCCAGCAGCCAGCGACAGGACCCCACCGGGGAGCTGTTTTTT	NA	15	NA	TRBV4-1	TRBJ2-2
CASSLETGGRAFF	TGTGCCAGCAGCTTAGAAACAGGGGGACGAGCTTTCTTT	NA	13	TRBD1	TRBV7-8	TRBJ1-1
CASSLSNPGEQYF	TGTGCCAGCAGCTTGTCCAACCCGGGGGAGCAGTACTTC	NA	13	NA	TRBV5-4	TRBJ2-7
CAIQRLVAYGYTF	TGTGCCATTCAGAGACTTGTGGCTTATGGCTACACCTTC	once	13	NA	TRBV28	TRBJ1-2
CASSLQGTDTQYF	TGTGCCAGCAGCTTACAGGGCACAGATACGCAGTATTTT	NA	13	NA	TRBV5-8	TRBJ2-3
CATSSWDSDYGYTF	TGTGCCACCAGCAGCTGGGACAGCGATTATGGCTACACCTTC	NA	14	TRBD1	TRBV15	TRBJ1-2
CASSFYYEQYF	TGTGCCAGCAGTTTTTACTACGAGCAGTACTTC	NA	11	NA	TRBV2	TRBJ2-7
CASSVEDRGHEQYF	TGTGCCAGCAGCGTAGAGGACAGGGGGCACGAGCAGTACTTC	NA	14	TRBD1	TRBV9	TRBJ2-7
CASSPEVVAGGLAKNIQYF	TGTGCCAGCTCACCGGAAGTTGTTGCGGGAGGACTAGCCAAAAACATTCAGTACTTC	NA	19	TRBD2	TRBV18	TRBJ2-4
CATSGSPGDEQYF	TGTGCCACCAGCGGCTCGCCGGGGGACGAGCAGTACTTC	NA	13	NA	TRBV15	TRBJ2-7
CASSFRPGLDYEQYF	TGTGCCAGCAGCTTTCGTCCGGGATTGGACTACGAGCAGTACTTC	NA	15	NA	TRBV11-2	TRBJ2-7
CASSSQGLAWANEQFF	TGTGCCAGCAGTTCACAAGGACTAGCGTGGGCAAATGAGCAGTTCTTC	NA	16	TRBD2	TRBV27	TRBJ2-1
CASSSSRGVYEQYF	TGTGCCAGCAGTTCTTCCAGGGGGGTCTACGAGCAGTACTTC	NA	14	NA	TRBV28	TRBJ2-7
CASSLAGRDLIEAFF	TGTGCCAGCAGCTTGGCTGGCAGGGACTTGATTGAAGCTTTCTTT	NA	15	NA	TRBV5-4	TRBJ1-1
CASRRGGNYEQYF	TGTGCCAGCAGAAGAGGGGGTAATTACGAGCAGTACTTC	NA	13	NA	TRBV7-2	TRBJ2-7
CASSLDGGPGQPQHF	TGTGCCAGCAGCTTAGACGGGGGCCCGGGCCAGCCCCAGCATTTT	NA	15	NA	TRBV7-9	TRBJ1-5
CATSRAADSWETQYF	TGTGCCACCAGCAGGGCAGCGGACAGTTGGGAGACCCAGTACTTC	once	15	NA	TRBV15	TRBJ2-5
CASSYRQGQETQYF	TGTGCCAGCTCATACAGACAGGGTCAAGAGACCCAGTACTTC	NA	14	TRBD1	TRBV18	TRBJ2-5
CASSMTWDISYNEQFF	TGTGCCAGTAGTATGACCTGGGATATCTCCTACAATGAGCAGTTCTTC	NA	16	NA	TRBV19	TRBJ2-1
CASTVAGSYYEQYF	TGTGCCAGCACCGTAGCGGGATCCTACTACGAGCAGTACTTC	once	14	TRBD2	TRBV6-6	TRBJ2-7
CASSPLAGLNTEAFF	TGTGCCAGCAGCCCACTGGCAGGGCTGAACACTGAAGCTTTCTTT	NA	15	NA	TRBV6-4	TRBJ1-1
CASSLKGSGANVLTF	TGTGCCAGCAGCTTAAAAGGGTCCGGGGCCAACGTCCTGACTTTC	NA	15	NA	TRBV7-9	TRBJ2-6
CASSLAETQYF	TGCGCCAGCAGCTTGGCGGAGACCCAGTACTTC	NA	11	NA	TRBV5-1	TRBJ2-5
CASSDRRTQPYEQYF	TGTGCCAGCAGCGACCGTAGGACCCAGCCCTACGAGCAGTACTTC	NA	15	NA	TRBV21-1	TRBJ2-7
CASSPLGGSGSYEQYF	TGTGCCAGCAGCCCGCTAGGGGGTAGCGGGAGTTACGAGCAGTACTTC	NA	16	TRBD2	TRBV7-9	TRBJ2-7
CASSPGVGRPGGDTQYF	TGTGCCAGCAGCCCAGGTGTCGGGAGGCCCGGTGGGGATACGCAGTATTTT	NA	17	TRBD2	TRBV7-3	TRBJ2-3
CSVGQGNQPQHF	TGCAGCGTGGGACAGGGAAATCAGCCCCAGCATTTT	NA	12	TRBD1	TRBV29-1	TRBJ1-5
CASSQDRTAYEQYF	TGTGCCAGCAGCCAAGATAGGACAGCCTACGAGCAGTACTTC	NA	14	NA	TRBV4-2	TRBJ2-7
CASSWGTGYNSPLHF	TGTGCCAGCAGCTGGGGGACAGGGTATAATTCACCCCTCCACTTT	NA	15	TRBD1	TRBV5-6	TRBJ1-6
CASKKFYEQYF	TGTGCCAGCAAGAAGTTCTACGAGCAGTACTTC	NA	11	NA	TRBV28	TRBJ2-7
CATLAGDQETQYF	TGTGCCACCTTGGCCGGTGACCAAGAGACCCAGTACTTC	NA	13	NA	TRBV15	TRBJ2-5
CASSSFAGVETQYF	TGTGCCAGCAGCTCCTTTGCGGGGGTGGAGACCCAGTACTTC	NA	14	TRBD2	TRBV7-3	TRBJ2-5